Below, 25 T cell receptor beta chains from the same sample are listed, as sequenced in a study of blood T cell repertoires in COVID-19. Clones were sequenced by immunoSEQ multiplex PCR, and TCRdb holds only the in-frame ones, with some missing. The table shows tens of thousands of clones, with around 86% occurring only once. Input material: peripheral blood. These receptors were obtained from a man aged 45-65 years with active COVID-19.

The chain joins TRBV5-6 to TRBJ2-5, with 7 bases lining up with TRBD2. The CDR3 totals 15 residues. CDR1 SGHDT and CDR2 YYEEEE come from the germline V gene. Trimming removed 4 bases from V and 7 bases from J; junction bases left unmatched: 13. The CDR3 region has the DNA TGTGCCAGCAGCACCTACCGGGAGGCCCTGGGGACCCAGTACTTC. Translating gives CASSTYREALGTQYF.

The chain combines TRBV6-2 or TRBV6-3 with TRBJ1-5; D is perhaps TRBD1 (6 bases). The CDR3 has 15 amino acids. V was trimmed by 4 bases and J by 4 bases, leaving 14 bases between them. The germline V gene encodes CDR1 MNHEY and CDR2 SVGEGT. The DNA for the CDR3 is TGTGCCAGCAGTTCATCAGGGGCCGGGAATCAGCCCCAGCATTTT. Encoded protein: CASSSSGAGNQPQHF.

The CDR3 sequence: CAWSPGHYGYTF. The DNA of the CDR3 is TGTGCCTGGAGCCCGGGACATTATGGCTACACCTTC. This chain links TRBV30 with TRBJ1-2, with D perhaps matching TRBD1 (6 bases). Germline CDR1 GTSNPN, CDR2 SVGIG (reference sequence). Trimming took 3 bases from V and 5 from J, leaving 10 bases between them. This CDR3 is 12 amino acids long.

The chain is built from TRBV7-2 and TRBJ1-1; D is possibly TRBD1 (6 bases). V was clipped by 6 bases and J by 0 bases, with 11 bases between them. The CDR3 totals 14 residues. CDR1 and CDR2 (germline): SGHTA, FQGNSA. CDR3 coding DNA: TGTGCCAGCAGAACAGGGACCTTGAACACTGAAGCTTTCTTT. It codes for CASRTGTLNTEAFF. Full variable domain (remainder filled in from reference TRBV7-2 and TRBJ1-1): GAGVSQSPSNKVTEKGKDVELRCDPISGHTALYWYRQSLGQGLEFLIYFQGNSAPDKSGLPSDRFSAERTGGSVSTLTIQRTQQEDSAVYLCASRTGTLNTEAFFGQGTRLTVV.

The chain is built from TRBV6-5 and TRBJ1-1, with a weak D call TRBD1 (5 bases). The CDR3 runs 13 residues. Trimming removed 7 bases from V and 0 bases from J, with 9 bases in between. CDR1 is MNHEY, CDR2 SVGAGI, per germline. The CDR3 DNA sequence: TGTGCCAGCATGCGGGGGGTGAACACTGAAGCTTTCTTT. It translates to CASMRGVNTEAFF.

CDR3 in amino acids: CSAITQQEQYF. The CDR3 DNA is TGCAGTGCTATTACACAGCAGGAGCAGTACTTC. This chain uses TRBV20-1 with TRBJ2-7; D uncertain. Germline V gene sequence: CDR1 DFQATT, CDR2 SNEGSKA (reference sequence). With 4 bases removed from V and 7 bases from J, the gap between germline ends came to 11 bases. The length of the CDR3 is 11 residues.

The chain uses TRBV10-3 and TRBJ2-1, with 12 bases aligning to TRBD2. This CDR3 has 15 amino acids. In germline, CDR1 is ENHRY, CDR2 SYGVKD. V was clipped by 9 bases and J by 6 bases; unmatched bases: 9. CDR3 nucleotide sequence: TGTGCCATGAGACCGGGACTAGCGGGCCCCAATGAGCAGTTCTTC. The encoded protein is CAMRPGLAGPNEQFF.

With respect to this clone: Additional DNA sequences in this sample encode the identical CDR3. V usage is TRBV19 and J usage is TRBJ1-2, with 9 bases fitting TRBD1. V gave up 4 bases and J gave up 8 bases; unmatched junction bases: 5. The germline CDR1 and CDR2 sequences are LNHDA and SQIVND (reference sequence). This CDR3 region has 13 residues. CDR3 region: CASSTGQGFGYTF. The CDR3 nucleotides are TGTGCCAGTAGTACGGGACAGGGTTTCGGCTACACCTTC.

The chain links TRBV18 to TRBJ1-4; TRBD1 matches 10 bases. Germline V gene sequence: CDR1 KGHSH, CDR2 LQKENI. This CDR3 comprises 16 residues. The V and J ends lost 5 bases and 3 bases, in that order; junction bases with no gene match: 6. The CDR3 spells CASSGGTGAANEKLFF. The CDR3 DNA reads TGTGCCAGCTCAGGCGGGACAGGGGCGGCTAATGAAAAACTGTTTTTT. The full variable domain, its missing parts supplied by reference TRBV18 and TRBJ1-4, is NAGVMQNPRHLVRRRGQEARLRCSPMKGHSHVYWYRQLPEEGLKFMVYLQKENIIDESGMPKERFSAEFPKEGPSILRIQQVVRGDSAAYFCASSGGTGAANEKLFFGSGTQLSVL.

The gene calls are TRBV12-3 or TRBV12-4 and TRBJ2-2; D call uncertain. The CDR3 is 13 residues long. With 6 bases removed from V and 8 bases from J, the gap between germline ends came to 13 bases. In nucleotides, the CDR3 is TGTGCCAGCAGAAAAACGGGTTGGGGGGAGCTGTTTTTT. Protein: CASRKTGWGELFF.

V and J are TRBV24-1 and TRBJ2-7; 9 nucleotides match TRBD2. In germline, CDR1 is KGHDR, CDR2 SFDVKD. CDR3 size: 16 residues. Trimming took 3 bases from V and 5 from J; bases not matched to a gene: 10. CDR3 loop: CATSDGLAGSFHEQYF. The CDR3 nucleotides are TGTGCCACCAGTGATGGGCTAGCGGGAAGTTTCCACGAGCAGTACTTC.

In DNA form, the CDR3 reads TGTGCCAGCAGCTCGTTGGGGGGAGCAGCCAAAAACATTCAGTACTTC. It specifies CASSSLGGAAKNIQYF. The chain recombines TRBV13 with TRBJ2-4; D possibly corresponds to TRBD2 (6 bases). Trimming left V 4 bases short and J 0 bases short, with 13 bases between. The V gene's germline CDR1 is PRHDT and CDR2 FYEKMQ (reference sequence). CDR3 length: 16 amino acids.

This chain links TRBV10-3 with TRBJ2-7; 11 nucleotides line up with TRBD1. With V trimmed by 4 bases and J by 0 bases, 5 bases remained unmatched. Germline CDR1 and CDR2: ENHRY and SYGVKD. This CDR3 contains 16 residues. The CDR3 nucleotides are TGTGCCATCAGTGTCAAGGGGACAGGGGGCTCCTACGAGCAGTACTTC. This codes for CAISVKGTGGSYEQYF.

The chain has TRBV3-1 (or the pseudogene TRBV3-2) and TRBJ1-1, with D perhaps matching TRBD1 (5 bases). Per germline, CDR1 LGHDT and CDR2 YNNKEL (reference sequence). Trimming took off 2 bases at V and 1 base at J, with 14 bases between the two ends. The CDR3 length is 16 residues. The CDR3 DNA reads as TGTGCCAGCAGCCAATCCAAGGGGCGGGGGAACACTGAAGCTTTCTTT. Translated: CASSQSKGRGNTEAFF.

The V call is TRBV7-9, the J call TRBJ2-2, with D possibly being TRBD1 (5 bases). V was pared by 6 bases and J by 0 bases, with 17 bases between. Germline lookup yields CDR1 SEHNR and CDR2 FQNEAQ (reference sequence). This CDR3 comprises 17 residues. The CDR3 here is CASRFGWGRANTGELFF. The CDR3 nucleotides read TGTGCCAGCAGGTTTGGATGGGGCAGGGCGAACACCGGGGAGCTGTTTTTT. The full variable domain, its missing parts supplied by reference TRBV7-9 and TRBJ2-2, is DTGVSQNPRHKITKRGQNVTFRCDPISEHNRLYWYRQTLGQGPEFLTYFQNEAQLEKSRLLSDRFSAERPKGSFSTLEIQRTEQGDSAMYLCASRFGWGRANTGELFFGEGSRLTVL.

The chain links TRBV7-9 to TRBJ2-5; tentative D call: TRBD2 (6 bases). V was pared by 5 bases and J by 2 bases, with 12 bases between. Germline V CDR1 and CDR2: SEHNR, FQNEAQ (reference sequence). CDR3 size: 14 residues. CDR3 nucleotides: TGTGCCAGCAGCCAGACTAGAGAACAAGAGACCCAGTACTTC. This sequence encodes CASSQTREQETQYF.

This clone was detected only once. The chain employs TRBV28 and TRBJ2-5, with TRBD1 matching 9 bases. Looked up from germline, CDR1 is MDHEN and CDR2 is SYDVKM. The CDR3 runs 12 residues. V shed 10 bases, J shed 2 bases, and the junction held 2 bases outside the gene matches. Written as DNA, the CDR3 is TGTGCCACGGGACAGGGTCAAGAGACCCAGTACTTC. Amino acids: CATGQGQETQYF. The full variable domain, completed using reference TRBV28 and TRBJ2-5, is DVKVTQSSRYLVKRTGEKVFLECVQDMDHENMFWYRQDPGLGLRLIYFSYDVKMKEKGDIPEGYSVSREKKERFSLILESASTNQTSMYLCATGQGQETQYFGPGTRLLVL.

The V call is TRBV10-3, the J call TRBJ1-1; D is perhaps TRBD1 (6 bases). The CDR3 runs 15 residues. V lost 1 base, J lost 9 bases, and 18 bases lay in between. Looked up from germline, CDR1 is ENHRY and CDR2 is SYGVKD. CDR3 nucleotides: TGTGCCATCAGTGAGTGGGACATTAAAGGGGTCCAAGCTTTCTTT. Encoded protein: CAISEWDIKGVQAFF.

The genes are TRBV29-1 and TRBJ1-1; D possibly corresponds to TRBD1 (5 bases). Trimming pared 4 bases from V and 4 bases from J, leaving 16 bases between. This CDR3 is built from 14 residues. The germline CDR1 and CDR2 sequences are SQVTM and ANQGSEA. CDR3 bases: TGCAGCGTTGGGGGGGTGTTGAGTTCCACTGAAGCTTTCTTT. Its translation is CSVGGVLSSTEAFF.

With respect to this clone: The junction differs from germline at one of its ends, possibly a read error. The chain joins TRBV5-1 to TRBJ2-2, with D possibly TRBD2 on 5 matching bases. CDR1 and CDR2 (germline): SGHRS, YFSETQ. CDR3 length equals 15 residues. CDR3 in amino acids: CASGLTSADTGELFF. The CDR3 bases are TGCGCCAGCGGCTTAACTAGTGCGGACACCGGGGAGCTGTTTTTT.

As concerns this clone: This sample also contains other DNA sequences that code for the same CDR3. The V call is TRBV6-5, the J call TRBJ2-7; 9 bases fit TRBD1. Looked up from germline, CDR1 is MNHEY and CDR2 is SVGAGI. V was clipped by 6 bases and J by 3 bases; unmatched bases: 3. CDR3 length: 13 residues. CDR3 coding DNA: TGTGCCAGCAGCCGACAGGGGGACTACGAGCAGTACTTC. Translation: CASSRQGDYEQYF.

The chain is built from TRBV18 and TRBJ2-3; weak D call: TRBD1 (5 bases). The germline V gene encodes CDR1 KGHSH and CDR2 LQKENI. V was trimmed by 3 bases and J by 1 base, leaving 11 bases between them. The CDR3 length is 15 residues. The CDR3 nucleotides are TGTGCCAGCTCACCTTCGACGACAGGCACAGATACGCAGTATTTT. Protein product: CASSPSTTGTDTQYF.

This chain links TRBV6-5 with TRBJ1-3; D is unclear. Trimming cost V 8 bases and J 3 bases, with 11 bases left between them. This CDR3 region has 13 residues. Germline lookup yields CDR1 MNHEY and CDR2 SVGAGI. The CDR3 DNA sequence: TGTGCCAGCCAAATGGGAGGTGGAAACACCATATATTTT. The encoded protein is CASQMGGGNTIYF.

Of note for this clone: The same CDR3 arises from other DNA sequences in this sample as well. J is TRBJ1-1 and V is TRBV5-1, with a tentative D call TRBD1 (6 bases). This CDR3 region has 14 residues. Germline CDR1 and CDR2: SGHRS and YFSETQ. V lost 0 bases, J lost 1 base, and 7 bases lay in between. This CDR3 reads CASSLVTGNTEAFF. The CDR3 DNA sequence: TGCGCCAGCAGCTTGGTGACAGGGAACACTGAAGCTTTCTTT.

CDR3: CASSRSGYGYTF. The CDR3 DNA is TGTGCCAGCAGTCGGTCGGGGTATGGCTACACCTTC. The V call is TRBV25-1, the J call TRBJ1-2; D is unresolved. The ends were cut back, 5 bases at V and 5 bases at J, with 9 bases in the middle. The CDR3 is made up of 12 amino acids. Germline assignment: CDR1 MGHDK and CDR2 SYGVNS.